The T cell receptor beta chain under discussion was sequenced for a study of CD8 T cells in ankylosing spondylitis. This clonotype was picked up one time. The target antigen is unknown. One entry per CDR3 protein, called by TCRdb with MiXCR from the 5' RACE reads. The sample has around 150,000 distinct CDR3 sequences, about a third seen once. The CDR3 length is 13 residues. Trimming stripped 4 bases from V and 7 bases from J, with 13 bases between. Germline V lookup: CDR1 SGHNT, CDR2 YENEEA. Study findings and constraints: Peripheral blood held disease-linked clones only at relatively low frequency, and these were CD8+.

V is TRBV11-3 and J is TRBJ1-1, with D tentatively TRBD1 (5 bases). The sequenced sample was synovial fluid, either unsorted or a sorted T cell fraction (not recorded which). The clonotype originates from a male donor with ankylosing spondylitis. CDR3 sequence reads: CASSWRRQIEAFF. CDR3 DNA: TGTGCCAGCAGCTGGAGAAGACAGATTGAAGCTTTCTTT.